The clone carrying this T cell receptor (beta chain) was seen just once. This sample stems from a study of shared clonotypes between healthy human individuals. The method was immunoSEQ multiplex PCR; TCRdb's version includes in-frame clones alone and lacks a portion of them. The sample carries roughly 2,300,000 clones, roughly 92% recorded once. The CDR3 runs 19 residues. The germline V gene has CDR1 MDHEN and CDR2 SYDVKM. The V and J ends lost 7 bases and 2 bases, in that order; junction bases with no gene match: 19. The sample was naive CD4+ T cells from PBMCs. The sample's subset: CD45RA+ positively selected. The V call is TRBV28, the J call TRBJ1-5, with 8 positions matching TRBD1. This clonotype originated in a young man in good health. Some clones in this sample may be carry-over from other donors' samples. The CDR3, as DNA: TGTGCCAGCATTTTGAGGACAGGGTCGGTTTTGAGTCGCAATCAGCCCCAGCATTTT. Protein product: CASILRTGSVLSRNQPQHF.